The 8 T cell receptor beta chains below come from one sample, sequenced in a study of shared clonotypes between healthy human individuals (dated by TCRdb to the early 2020s). Library preparation was by the immunoSEQ multiplex PCR assay. In its TCRdb copy, this immuneACCESS table keeps in-frame sequences only and misses some clones. Where compared with another copy, unresolved V genes explain less than half of these, and the others have no known cause. This sample lists about a million clones; approximately 80% were detected once. The leading ten clones occupy roughly 1.5% of the sample. The material sequenced was memory CD4+ T cells sorted from blood. The cell subset or site tag for this specimen amounts to: CD45RA-negative fraction. These receptors were taken from a man aged 18 to 29 in good health.

The chain recombines TRBV9 with TRBJ2-3, with D uncertain. From germline, CDR1 is SGDLS and CDR2 YYNGEE. Deletions cut 0 bases from V and 7 bases from J, with 12 bases between. The CDR3 is 14 amino acids. The CDR3, as DNA: TGTGCCAGCAGCGTAGGTAGCCAAATTAATACGCAGTATTTT. This codes for CASSVGSQINTQYF.

The chain has TRBV6-5 and TRBJ2-5; 10 bases map to TRBD1. CDR1 is MNHEY and CDR2 is SVGAGI in the germline V gene. This CDR3 is 15 amino acids long. V was clipped by 5 bases and J by 4 bases; unmatched bases: 7. The CDR3 sequence: CASSRTGGDRETQYF. In nucleotides, the CDR3 is TGTGCCAGCAGTCGGACAGGGGGGGATCGAGAGACCCAGTACTTC.

J is TRBJ2-7 and V is TRBV6-6, with a weak D call TRBD1 (5 bases). V lost 8 bases to trimming and J lost 3 bases, with 11 bases between them. The CDR3 has 12 amino acids. CDR1 and CDR2 from the germline V gene are MNHNY and SVGAGI (reference sequence). The CDR3 coding sequence is TGTGCCAGCGGATCACAGGTCTACGAGCAGTACTTC. Translated: CASGSQVYEQYF.

This chain links TRBV30 with TRBJ2-7, with D unclear. Germline CDR1 is GTSNPN and CDR2 is SVGIG (reference sequence). V lost 1 base and J 4 bases, leaving 8 bases between the germline ends. The CDR3 runs to 12 residues. DNA for the CDR3: TGTGCCTGGAGTGAAGTAGGGTACGAGCAGTACTTC. It specifies CAWSEVGYEQYF.

J is TRBJ2-3 and V is TRBV6-6; weak D call: TRBD2 (5 bases). There are 14 residues in the CDR3. The germline gives CDR1 MNHNY, CDR2 SVGAGI (reference sequence). Trimming removed 6 bases from V and 4 bases from J, with 14 bases in between. As DNA, the CDR3 is TGTGCCAGCAGCCAACTTCGGGGTGCAGATACGCAGTATTTT. It codes for CASSQLRGADTQYF.

V and J are TRBV6-5 and TRBJ2-3; a weak D match, TRBD2 (6 bases). CDR1 is MNHEY, CDR2 SVGAGI, per germline. Trimming took off 6 bases at V and 4 bases at J, with 8 bases between the two ends. This CDR3 is 12 amino acids long. The CDR3 DNA reads TGTGCCAGCAGGGAGGGCCCAGATACGCAGTATTTT. Protein sequence: CASREGPDTQYF.

The V call is TRBV28, the J call TRBJ1-2, with D uncertain. This CDR3 region has 13 residues. V lost 11 bases to trimming and J lost 4 bases, with 17 bases between them. Germline CDR1 is MDHEN and CDR2 is SYDVKM. CDR3 residues: CASQSGNLYGYTF. The CDR3, as DNA: TGTGCCTCTCAGTCGGGAAACCTCTATGGCTACACCTTC.

The V and J genes are TRBV11-2 and TRBJ1-2; TRBD1 matches at 10 bases. The CDR3 consists of 16 residues. Germline CDR1 SGHAT, CDR2 FQNNGV. The J segment lost 0 bases and the V segment lost 5 bases, leaving 6 bases of the junction unmatched. CDR3 coding DNA: TGTGCCAGCAGCGCCTCCGACAGGGGGCCTAACTATGGCTACACCTTC. Residues: CASSASDRGPNYGYTF.